Given below is one T cell receptor (beta chain) in context. Its antigen remains unknown. The data belong to a study of spatial heterogeneity in lung cancer. Across the study: Alpha-chain sequences were consistently detected in smaller numbers than beta-chain sequences. TCR transcript counts in tumor regions correlated strongly with a T cell module score from matched bulk RNA-seq. The average appearance count of each unique TCR and UMI combination in raw reads was more than ten.

The CDR3 consists of 13 residues. Germline CDR1 is DFQATT and CDR2 is SNEGSKA (reference sequence). V lost 6 bases and J lost 3, with 12 bases in between. Time point: sample taken at primary tumor resection. Every TCR cDNA molecule bore its own unique molecular identifier. TCRdb processed the 5' RACE reads anew with MiXCR; each CDR3 protein has one entry. The table records approximately 3,000 distinct CDR3 sequences, 15% to 20% of them present only once. Study-wide findings and caveats: How many expanded intratumoral alpha and beta TCRs were present tracked the tumor mutation count, which was a count of nonsynonymous mutations.

This TCR derives from a male donor with early-stage non-small cell lung cancer. The sequenced sample was lung tumor tissue, obtained at surgery. This chain uses TRBV20-1 with TRBJ1-5; D is uncertain. The CDR3, as DNA: TGCAGTGCGATGACCTTTCTCAATCAGCCCCAGCATTTT. Translating gives CSAMTFLNQPQHF.